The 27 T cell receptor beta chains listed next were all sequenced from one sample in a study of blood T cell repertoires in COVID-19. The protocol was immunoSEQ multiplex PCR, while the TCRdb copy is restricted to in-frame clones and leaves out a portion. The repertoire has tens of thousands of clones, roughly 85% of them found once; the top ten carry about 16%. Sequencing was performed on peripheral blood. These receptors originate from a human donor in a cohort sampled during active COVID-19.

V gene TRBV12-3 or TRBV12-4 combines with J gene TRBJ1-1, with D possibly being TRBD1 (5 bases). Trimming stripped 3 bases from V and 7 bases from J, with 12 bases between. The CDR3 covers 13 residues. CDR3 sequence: CASSFRGFNEAFF. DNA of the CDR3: TGTGCCAGCAGTTTTCGGGGGTTTAATGAAGCTTTCTTT.

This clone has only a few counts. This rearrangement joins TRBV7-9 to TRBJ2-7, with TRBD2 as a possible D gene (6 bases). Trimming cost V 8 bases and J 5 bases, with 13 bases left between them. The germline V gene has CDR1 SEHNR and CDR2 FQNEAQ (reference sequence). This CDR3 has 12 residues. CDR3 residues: CASGGRRDEQYF. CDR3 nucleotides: TGTGCCAGCGGAGGAAGGAGGGACGAGCAGTACTTC.

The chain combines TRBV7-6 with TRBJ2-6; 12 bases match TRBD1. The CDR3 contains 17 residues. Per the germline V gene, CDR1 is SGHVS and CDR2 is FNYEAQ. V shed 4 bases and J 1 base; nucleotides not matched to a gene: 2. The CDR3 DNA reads TGTGCCAGCAGCTCGGGACAGGGGGCTTCTGGGGCCAACGTCCTGACTTTC. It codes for CASSSGQGASGANVLTF.

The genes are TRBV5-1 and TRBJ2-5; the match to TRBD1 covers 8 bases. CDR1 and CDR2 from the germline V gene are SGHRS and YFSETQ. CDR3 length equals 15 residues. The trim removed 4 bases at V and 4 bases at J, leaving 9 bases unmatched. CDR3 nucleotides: TGCGCCAGCAGCCTGGAGGACAGGGCCCGAGAGACCCAGTACTTC. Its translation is CASSLEDRARETQYF.

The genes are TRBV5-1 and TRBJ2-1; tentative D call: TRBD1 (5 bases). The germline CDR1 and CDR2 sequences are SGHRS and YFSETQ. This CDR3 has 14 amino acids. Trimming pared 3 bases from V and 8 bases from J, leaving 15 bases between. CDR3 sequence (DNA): TGCGCCAGCAGCTATACAACAGGTATAGATGAGCAGTTCTTC. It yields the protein CASSYTTGIDEQFF.

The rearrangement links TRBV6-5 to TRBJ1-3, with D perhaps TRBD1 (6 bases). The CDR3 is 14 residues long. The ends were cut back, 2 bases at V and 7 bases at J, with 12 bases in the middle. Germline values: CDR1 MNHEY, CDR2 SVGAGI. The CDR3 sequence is CASSYRRGGNTIYF. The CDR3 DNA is TGTGCCAGCAGTTACCGCAGGGGCGGTAACACCATATATTTT.

This CDR3 is CASSLGWGVGYTF. CDR3 coding DNA: TGTGCCAGCAGTCTGGGCTGGGGGGTCGGCTACACCTTC. This chain joins TRBV12-3 or TRBV12-4 and TRBJ1-2, with D possibly TRBD1 on 5 matching bases. V was shortened by 5 bases and J by 8 bases, with 15 bases between the two germline ends. The CDR3 is 13 amino acids.

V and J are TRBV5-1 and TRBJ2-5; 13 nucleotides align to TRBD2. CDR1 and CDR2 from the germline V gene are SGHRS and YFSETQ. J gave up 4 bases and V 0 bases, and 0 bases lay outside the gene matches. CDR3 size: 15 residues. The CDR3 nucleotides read TGCGCCAGCAGCTTGGGACTAGCGGGGGGAGAGACCCAGTACTTC. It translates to CASSLGLAGGETQYF.

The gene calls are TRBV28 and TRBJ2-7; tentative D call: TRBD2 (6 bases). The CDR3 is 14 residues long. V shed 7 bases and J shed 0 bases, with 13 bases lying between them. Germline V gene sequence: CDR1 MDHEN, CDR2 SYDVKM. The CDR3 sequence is CASMGTSSSYEQYF. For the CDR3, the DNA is TGTGCCAGCATGGGGACTTCCAGCTCCTACGAGCAGTACTTC. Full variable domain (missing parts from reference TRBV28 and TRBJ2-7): DVKVTQSSRYLVKRTGEKVFLECVQDMDHENMFWYRQDPGLGLRLIYFSYDVKMKEKGDIPEGYSVSREKKERFSLILESASTNQTSMYLCASMGTSSSYEQYFGPGTRLTVT.

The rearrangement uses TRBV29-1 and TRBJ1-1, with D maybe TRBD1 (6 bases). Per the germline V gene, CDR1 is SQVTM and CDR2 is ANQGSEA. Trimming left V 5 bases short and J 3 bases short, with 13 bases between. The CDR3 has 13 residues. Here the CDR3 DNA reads TGCAGCGTTATACAGGGTAGTTACACTGAAGCTTTCTTT. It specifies CSVIQGSYTEAFF.

CDR3 DNA: TGTGCCAGCAGCTTAGGGTCGGTAGATACGCAGTATTTT. The encoded protein is CASSLGSVDTQYF. This chain connects TRBV11-2 to TRBJ2-3, with D uncertain. The length of the CDR3 is 13 residues. Germline V CDR1 and CDR2: SGHAT, FQNNGV. With 1 base removed from V and 5 bases from J, the gap between germline ends came to 7 bases.

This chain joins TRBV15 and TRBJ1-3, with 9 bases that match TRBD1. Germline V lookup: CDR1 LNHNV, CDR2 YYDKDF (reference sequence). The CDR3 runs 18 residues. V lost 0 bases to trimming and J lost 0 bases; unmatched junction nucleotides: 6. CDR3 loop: CATSRDAQGANSGNTIYF. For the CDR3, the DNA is TGTGCCACCAGCAGAGATGCACAGGGGGCCAACTCTGGAAACACCATATATTTT.

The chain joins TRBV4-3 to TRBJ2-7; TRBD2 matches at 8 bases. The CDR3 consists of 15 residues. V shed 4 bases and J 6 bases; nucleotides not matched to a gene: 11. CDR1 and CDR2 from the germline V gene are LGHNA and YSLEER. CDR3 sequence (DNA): TGCGCCAGCAGCCGACAAGATAGCGGGGAACTCGAGCAGTACTTC. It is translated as CASSRQDSGELEQYF.

Here the CDR3 DNA reads TGTGCCAGCAGCTTCTGGGACACAGAAGAGACCCAGTACTTC. Translated: CASSFWDTEETQYF. The V call is TRBV11-2, the J call TRBJ2-5; TRBD1 is a possible D gene (6 bases). Germline CDR1 reads SGHAT; CDR2 reads FQNNGV. V lost 3 bases and J lost 3, with 11 bases in between. This CDR3 contains 14 residues. Complete variable domain (other parts from reference TRBV11-2 and TRBJ2-5): EAGVAQSPRYKIIEKRQSVAFWCNPISGHATLYWYQQILGQGPKLLIQFQNNGVVDDSQLPKDRFSAERLKGVDSTLKIQPAKLEDSAVYLCASSFWDTEETQYFGPGTRLLVL.

This CDR3 reads CASSLAELPNYGYTF. The CDR3 DNA reads TGTGCCAGCAGCTTAGCGGAACTACCCAACTATGGCTACACCTTC. The V call is TRBV7-9, the J call TRBJ1-2, with no clear D. The CDR3 consists of 15 residues. Germline CDR1 SEHNR, CDR2 FQNEAQ (reference sequence). V lost 0 bases and J lost 2, with 10 bases in between.

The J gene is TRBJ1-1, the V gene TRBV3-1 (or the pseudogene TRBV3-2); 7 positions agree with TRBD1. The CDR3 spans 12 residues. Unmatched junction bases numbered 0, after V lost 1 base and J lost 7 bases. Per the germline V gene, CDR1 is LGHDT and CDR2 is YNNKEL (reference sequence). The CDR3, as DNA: TGTGCCAGCAGCCAAGGGGACAGTGAAGCTTTCTTT. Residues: CASSQGDSEAFF.

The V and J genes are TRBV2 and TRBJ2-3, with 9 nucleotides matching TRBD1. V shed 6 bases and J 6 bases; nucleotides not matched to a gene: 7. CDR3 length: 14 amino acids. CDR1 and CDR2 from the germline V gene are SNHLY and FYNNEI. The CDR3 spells CASSGGQGVDTQYF. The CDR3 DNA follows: TGTGCCAGCAGCGGGGGACAGGGAGTCGATACGCAGTATTTT.

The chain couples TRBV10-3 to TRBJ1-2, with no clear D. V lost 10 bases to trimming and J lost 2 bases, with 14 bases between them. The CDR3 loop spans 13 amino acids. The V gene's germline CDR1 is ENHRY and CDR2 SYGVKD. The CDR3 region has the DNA TGTGCCACCCTAGGACTTGGGAACTATGGCTACACCTTC. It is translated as CATLGLGNYGYTF.

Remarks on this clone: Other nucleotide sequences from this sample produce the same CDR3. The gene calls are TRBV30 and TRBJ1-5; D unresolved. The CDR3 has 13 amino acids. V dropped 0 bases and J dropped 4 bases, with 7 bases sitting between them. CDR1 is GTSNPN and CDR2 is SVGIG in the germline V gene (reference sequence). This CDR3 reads CAWSVRDNQPQHF. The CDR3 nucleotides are TGTGCCTGGAGTGTAAGAGATAATCAGCCCCAGCATTTT. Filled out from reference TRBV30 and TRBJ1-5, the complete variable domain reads SQTIHQWPATLVQPVGSPLSLECTVEGTSNPNLYWYRQAAGRGLQLLFYSVGIGQISSEVPQNLSASRPQDRQFILSSKKLLLSDSGFYLCAWSVRDNQPQHFGDGTRLSIL.

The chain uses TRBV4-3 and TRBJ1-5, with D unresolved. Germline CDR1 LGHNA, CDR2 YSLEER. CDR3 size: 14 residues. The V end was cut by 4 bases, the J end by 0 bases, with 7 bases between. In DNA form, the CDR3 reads TGCGCCAGCAGCCGAGAGTATAGCAATCAGCCCCAGCATTTT. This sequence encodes CASSREYSNQPQHF.

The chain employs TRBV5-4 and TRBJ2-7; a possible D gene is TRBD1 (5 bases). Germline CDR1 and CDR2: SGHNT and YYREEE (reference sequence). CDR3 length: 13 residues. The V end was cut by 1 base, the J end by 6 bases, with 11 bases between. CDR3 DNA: TGTGCCAGCAGCTTGCAGGGAAGGTCCGAGCAGTACTTC. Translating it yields CASSLQGRSEQYF.

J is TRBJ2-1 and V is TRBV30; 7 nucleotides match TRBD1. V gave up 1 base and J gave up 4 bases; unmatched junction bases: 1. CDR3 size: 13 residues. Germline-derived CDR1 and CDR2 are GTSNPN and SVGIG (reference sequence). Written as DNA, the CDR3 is TGTGCCTGGAGTGGGGGACAGTACAATGAGCAGTTCTTC. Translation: CAWSGGQYNEQFF. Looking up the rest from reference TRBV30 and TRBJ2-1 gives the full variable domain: SQTIHQWPATLVQPVGSPLSLECTVEGTSNPNLYWYRQAAGRGLQLLFYSVGIGQISSEVPQNLSASRPQDRQFILSSKKLLLSDSGFYLCAWSGGQYNEQFFGPGTRLTVL.

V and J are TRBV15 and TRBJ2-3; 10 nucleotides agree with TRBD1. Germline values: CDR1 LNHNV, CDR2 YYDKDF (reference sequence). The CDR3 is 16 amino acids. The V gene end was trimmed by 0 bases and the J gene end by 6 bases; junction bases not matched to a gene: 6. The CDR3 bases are TGTGCCACCAGCAGAGAAACCGGGACAGGGGACGATACGCAGTATTTT. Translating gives CATSRETGTGDDTQYF.

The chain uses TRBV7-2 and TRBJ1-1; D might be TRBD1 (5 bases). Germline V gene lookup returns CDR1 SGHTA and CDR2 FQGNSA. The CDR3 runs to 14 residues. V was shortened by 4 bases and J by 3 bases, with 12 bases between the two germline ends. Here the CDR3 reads CASSWGREHTEAFF. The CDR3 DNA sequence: TGTGCCAGCAGCTGGGGACGGGAGCACACTGAAGCTTTCTTT. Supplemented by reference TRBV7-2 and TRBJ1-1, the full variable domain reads GAGVSQSPSNKVTEKGKDVELRCDPISGHTALYWYRQSLGQGLEFLIYFQGNSAPDKSGLPSDRFSAERTGGSVSTLTIQRTQQEDSAVYLCASSWGREHTEAFFGQGTRLTVV.

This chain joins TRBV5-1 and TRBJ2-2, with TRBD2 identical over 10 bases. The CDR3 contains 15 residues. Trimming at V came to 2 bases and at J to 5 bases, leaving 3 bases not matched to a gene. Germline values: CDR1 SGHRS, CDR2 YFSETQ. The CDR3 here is CASSFGTSETGELFF. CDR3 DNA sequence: TGCGCCAGCAGCTTCGGGACTAGCGAAACCGGGGAGCTGTTTTTT.

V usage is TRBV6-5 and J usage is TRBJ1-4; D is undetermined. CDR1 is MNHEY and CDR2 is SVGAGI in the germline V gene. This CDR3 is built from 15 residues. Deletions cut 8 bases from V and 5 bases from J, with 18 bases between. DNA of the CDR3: TGTGCCAGCGGAAGTGGAGGCTTGGGGAATGAAAAACTGTTTTTT. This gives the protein CASGSGGLGNEKLFF.

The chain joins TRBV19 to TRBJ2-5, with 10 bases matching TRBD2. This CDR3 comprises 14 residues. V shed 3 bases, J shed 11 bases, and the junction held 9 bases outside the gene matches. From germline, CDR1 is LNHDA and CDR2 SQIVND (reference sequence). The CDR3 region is CASSMVAGGSPQYF. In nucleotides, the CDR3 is TGTGCCAGTAGTATGGTAGCGGGGGGTTCTCCACAGTACTTC.